The 28 T cell receptor beta chains below all came from one sample that was sequenced in a study of shared clonotypes between healthy human individuals (TCRdb year 2020). Library preparation was by the immunoSEQ multiplex PCR assay. TCRdb took this table from immuneACCESS and kept in-frame rearrangements with V and J called. Such tables lack part of the clones; where checked against another copy, unresolved V genes explain under half of the gap, and the rest is unexplained. The sample table contains approximately 340,000 clones; only one count was recorded for around 67% of them. Clones ranked in the top ten supply less than 11% of the sample. Sequencing was done on a sample of memory CD4+ T cells sorted from blood. The meaning of the sample's cell subset or site label: CD45RA-negative fraction. These receptors were taken from a man younger than 45 in good health.

This CDR3 is CASSLDLKQSNYGYTF. CDR3 nucleotide sequence: TGTGCCAGCAGCTTAGATCTAAAGCAGAGTAACTATGGCTACACCTTC. The V gene is TRBV11-2, the J gene TRBJ1-2; D remains unclear. The germline V gene has CDR1 SGHAT and CDR2 FQNNGV. The CDR3 sequence is 16 residues long. V dropped 0 bases and J dropped 1 base, with 12 bases sitting between them.

The rearrangement links TRBV27 to TRBJ2-5; D might be TRBD1 (5 bases). V lost 5 bases, J lost 7 bases, and 11 bases lay in between. In germline, CDR1 is MNHEY, CDR2 SMNVEV (reference sequence). This CDR3 contains 12 residues. CDR3: CASSPVQGTQYF. CDR3 in DNA: TGTGCCAGCAGTCCCGTGCAGGGGACCCAGTACTTC.

The rearrangement joins TRBV28 to TRBJ1-5, with a possible D match to TRBD1 (6 bases). The ends were cut back, 7 bases at V and 3 bases at J, with 10 bases in the middle. The CDR3 runs to 13 residues. Germline CDR1 MDHEN, CDR2 SYDVKM. CDR3 in amino acids: CASKTGNNQPQHF. The CDR3 DNA sequence: TGTGCCAGCAAGACAGGAAACAATCAGCCCCAGCATTTT. The entire variable domain, with the rest obtained from reference TRBV28 and TRBJ1-5, is as follows: DVKVTQSSRYLVKRTGEKVFLECVQDMDHENMFWYRQDPGLGLRLIYFSYDVKMKEKGDIPEGYSVSREKKERFSLILESASTNQTSMYLCASKTGNNQPQHFGDGTRLSIL.

This clone appeared a few times. The chain couples TRBV5-1 to TRBJ2-3; 7 bases fit TRBD1. Trimming at V came to 2 bases and at J to 4 bases, leaving 4 bases not matched to a gene. This CDR3 is built from 14 residues. CDR1 is SGHRS, CDR2 YFSETQ, per germline. The CDR3 sequence: CASSLSGGSDTQYF. CDR3 nucleotide sequence: TGCGCCAGCAGCTTATCAGGGGGATCAGATACGCAGTATTTT. Looking up the rest from reference TRBV5-1 and TRBJ2-3 gives the full variable domain: KAGVTQTPRYLIKTRGQQVTLSCSPISGHRSVSWYQQTPGQGLQFLFEYFSETQRNKGNFPGRFSGRQFSNSRSEMNVSTLELGDSALYLCASSLSGGSDTQYFGPGTRLTVL.

The rearrangement links TRBV27 to TRBJ2-7; tentatively, D is TRBD2 (5 bases). V dropped 3 bases and J dropped 6 bases, with 18 bases sitting between them. The CDR3 length is 15 residues. CDR1 and CDR2 (germline): MNHEY, SMNVEV (reference sequence). CDR3 coding DNA: TGTGCCAGCAGTTTTTTGCGGGCTAGCTCCCTCGAGCAGTACTTC. Protein: CASSFLRASSLEQYF.

The chain is built from TRBV28 and TRBJ2-1; D perhaps matches TRBD2 (6 bases). Germline values: CDR1 MDHEN, CDR2 SYDVKM. CDR3 size: 15 residues. Trimming removed 5 bases at V and 6 bases at J, with 17 bases between. The CDR3 bases are TGTGCCAGCAGTCCCCCGGCGGCGGGAATCAATGAGCAGTTCTTC. This sequence encodes CASSPPAAGINEQFF. Together with reference TRBV28 and TRBJ2-1, the CDR3 gives the full variable domain: DVKVTQSSRYLVKRTGEKVFLECVQDMDHENMFWYRQDPGLGLRLIYFSYDVKMKEKGDIPEGYSVSREKKERFSLILESASTNQTSMYLCASSPPAAGINEQFFGPGTRLTVL.

This clone has only a few counts. The junction shows a germline mismatch at one end, possibly a read error. The chain employs TRBV2 and TRBJ2-1; possible D gene TRBD1, 6 bases. This CDR3 is built from 13 residues. The germline gives CDR1 SNHLY, CDR2 FYNNEI. The CDR3 protein is CASRGEQGSIGIF. CDR3 sequence (DNA): TGTGCCAGCAGGGGGGAACAGGGATCGATTGGGATCTTC.

This clone was counted only a few times. The gene calls are TRBV2 and TRBJ1-1, with D tentatively TRBD1 (5 bases). Germline CDR1 and CDR2: SNHLY and FYNNEI. The CDR3 length is 16 residues. V was pared by 8 bases and J by 5 bases, with 24 bases between. CDR3 loop: CASGVGGMGGRTEAFF. The CDR3 DNA reads as TGTGCCAGCGGAGTTGGGGGGATGGGAGGGAGGACTGAAGCTTTCTTT.

V usage is TRBV6-1 and J usage is TRBJ1-3; possible D gene TRBD1, 5 bases. This CDR3 spans 15 amino acids. Per the germline V gene, CDR1 is MNHNS and CDR2 is SASEGT. With 6 bases removed from V and 1 base from J, the gap between germline ends came to 13 bases. DNA for the CDR3: TGTGCCAGCAGGATCGTCTCAGGGTCTGGAAACACCATATATTTT. Its protein product is CASRIVSGSGNTIYF.

J is TRBJ2-7 and V is TRBV6-5; TRBD2 might be the D (5 bases). Germline V gene data show CDR1 as MNHEY and CDR2 as SVGAGI. V gave up 5 bases and J gave up 0 bases, with 14 bases separating them. The CDR3 runs to 15 residues. CDR3 in DNA: TGTGCCAGCAGTGCTCAGGATACTAGCTCCTACGAGCAGTACTTC. Its protein product is CASSAQDTSSYEQYF.

This clone has a count of ten or more. The J gene is TRBJ1-2, the V gene TRBV5-1; D might be TRBD1 (5 bases). Germline values: CDR1 SGHRS, CDR2 YFSETQ. Trimming left V 0 bases short and J 8 bases short, with 11 bases between. The CDR3 sequence is 13 residues long. The CDR3 sequence: CASSLAQGGGYTF. The CDR3 DNA is TGCGCCAGCAGCTTGGCGCAGGGCGGAGGCTACACCTTC. Looking up the rest from reference TRBV5-1 and TRBJ1-2 gives the full variable domain: KAGVTQTPRYLIKTRGQQVTLSCSPISGHRSVSWYQQTPGQGLQFLFEYFSETQRNKGNFPGRFSGRQFSNSRSEMNVSTLELGDSALYLCASSLAQGGGYTFGSGTRLTVV.

By proportion, this clone is medium-sized (0.01 to 0.1%). The chain has TRBV4-1 and TRBJ1-2, with no clear D. V gave up 3 bases and J gave up 8 bases, with 10 bases separating them. The germline V gene has CDR1 MGHRA and CDR2 YSYEKL. CDR3 length: 12 amino acids. In nucleotides, the CDR3 is TGCGCCAGCAGCCAGGGTAGGGCCGGCTACACCTTC. Residues: CASSQGRAGYTF.

This sequence joins TRBV28 and TRBJ2-3; the D gene is possibly TRBD2 (6 bases). Trimming cost V 6 bases and J 6 bases, with 16 bases left between them. The CDR3 is 14 residues long. Germline V gene data show CDR1 as MDHEN and CDR2 as SYDVKM. The CDR3 nucleotides read TGTGCCAGCAGCTGGAGGGAAACTCCCGATACGCAGTATTTT. It specifies CASSWRETPDTQYF.

This chain links TRBV2 with TRBJ2-7; 7 bases match TRBD1. The CDR3 consists of 13 residues. V shed 6 bases and J 5 bases; nucleotides not matched to a gene: 7. The germline gives CDR1 SNHLY, CDR2 FYNNEI. In nucleotides, the CDR3 is TGTGCCAGCAGCGAGACAGGGTTGAACGAGCAGTACTTC. Translation: CASSETGLNEQYF. The full variable domain, completed using reference TRBV2 and TRBJ2-7, is EPEVTQTPSHQVTQMGQEVILRCVPISNHLYFYWYRQILGQKVEFLVSFYNNEISEKSEIFDDQFSVERPDGSNFTLKIRSTKLEDSAMYFCASSETGLNEQYFGPGTRLTVT.

Many counts were recorded for this clone. This chain connects TRBV29-1 to TRBJ2-7; D is ambiguous. V was shortened by 7 bases and J by 5 bases, with 9 bases between the two germline ends. There are 10 residues in the CDR3. Germline CDR1 and CDR2: SQVTM and ANQGSEA. The CDR3 is CSAWSNEQYF. The CDR3 DNA follows: TGCAGCGCCTGGTCAAACGAGCAGTACTTC.

The chain couples TRBV13 to TRBJ2-7; TRBD2 matches at 8 bases. This CDR3 spans 14 amino acids. Germline values: CDR1 PRHDT, CDR2 FYEKMQ (reference sequence). V lost 1 base, J lost 4 bases, and 3 bases stayed unmatched. Written as DNA, the CDR3 is TGTGCCAGCAGCTTAGCGGGAGGGCGGTACGAGCAGTACTTC. The encoded protein is CASSLAGGRYEQYF.

V gene TRBV4-2 combines with J gene TRBJ2-1, with TRBD2 matching 11 bases. The V gene end was trimmed by 4 bases and the J gene end by 5 bases; junction bases not matched to a gene: 10. The CDR3 spans 17 residues. Germline V gene data show CDR1 as LGHNA and CDR2 as YNFKEQ. The CDR3 nucleotides read TGTGCCAGCAGCCCGAGGGGGACTAGCGGATTCAACAATGAGCAGTTCTTC. It is translated as CASSPRGTSGFNNEQFF.

At least ten counts were recorded for this clone. V usage is TRBV29-1 and J usage is TRBJ2-3; 7 bases are a match to TRBD1. The CDR3 extends over 14 amino acids. With 0 bases clipped from V and 5 bases from J, the junction kept 5 bases outside the gene matches. Germline CDR1 reads SQVTM; CDR2 reads ANQGSEA. Written as DNA, the CDR3 is TGCAGCGTTGAAGAGAGACAGGGAAAAGATACGCAGTATTTT. Protein sequence: CSVEERQGKDTQYF.

Here the CDR3 reads CASSPTRQGRNGYTF. The CDR3 coding sequence is TGTGCCAGCAGCCCGACCAGACAGGGGAGGAATGGCTACACCTTC. The gene calls are TRBV7-2 and TRBJ1-2; 8 nucleotides line up with TRBD1. Trimming cost V 5 bases and J 6 bases; bases outside gene matches: 11. Germline V gene data show CDR1 as SGHTA and CDR2 as FQGNSA. CDR3 length: 15 amino acids.

This chain connects TRBV5-1 to TRBJ2-6; D perhaps matches TRBD1 (5 bases). The germline V and J ends were trimmed by 0 bases and 0 bases, with 10 bases remaining between them. The CDR3 sequence is 17 residues long. Germline assignment: CDR1 SGHRS and CDR2 YFSETQ. The CDR3 protein is CASSLEGILSGANVLTF. In DNA form, the CDR3 reads TGCGCCAGCAGCTTGGAGGGGATACTCTCTGGGGCCAACGTCCTGACTTTC.

The J gene is TRBJ1-2, the V gene TRBV9; the D is unclear. The V and J ends lost 3 bases and 4 bases respectively, with 10 bases between them. This CDR3 contains 13 residues. Per germline, CDR1 SGDLS and CDR2 YYNGEE. The CDR3 nucleotides read TGTGCCAGCAGCGACACGTCTAGCTATGGCTACACCTTC. Translation: CASSDTSSYGYTF.

The chain is built from TRBV9 and TRBJ2-1; 8 bases line up with TRBD1. After removal of 0 bases from V and 4 bases from J, the junction contained 3 bases not matched to a gene. CDR3 length: 15 amino acids. CDR1 is SGDLS, CDR2 YYNGEE, per germline. CDR3 bases: TGTGCCAGCAGCGTAGATCGACAGGGGTACAATGAGCAGTTCTTC. This encodes CASSVDRQGYNEQFF.

This sequence joins TRBV7-2 and TRBJ2-1; D may be TRBD2 (5 bases). V lost 5 bases and J 10 bases, leaving 15 bases between the germline ends. The CDR3 loop spans 13 amino acids. In germline, CDR1 is SGHTA, CDR2 FQGNSA. CDR3 coding DNA: TGTGCCAGCAGCGCCGGACTGCGTCAGGAGCAGTTCTTC. Its protein is CASSAGLRQEQFF.

The CDR3 region has the DNA TGTGCCAGTAGTATTCGTAGCGGGGGATCCTACAATGAGCAGTTCTTC. It codes for CASSIRSGGSYNEQFF. The chain carries TRBV19 and TRBJ2-1; 9 bases map to TRBD2. Germline values: CDR1 LNHDA, CDR2 SQIVND (reference sequence). With 3 bases clipped from V and 1 base from J, the junction kept 4 bases outside the gene matches. The CDR3 loop spans 16 amino acids.

V usage is TRBV28 and J usage is TRBJ2-3, with a possible D match to TRBD1 (5 bases). CDR1 is MDHEN, CDR2 SYDVKM, per germline. This CDR3 contains 13 residues. V lost 4 bases to trimming and J lost 7 bases, with 12 bases between them. The CDR3 region has the DNA TGTGCCAGCAGTTGGGGCAGGCAAAATACGCAGTATTTT. Its protein product is CASSWGRQNTQYF.

The chain links TRBV7-9 to TRBJ2-1, with 9 bases that match TRBD2. V trimming: 5 bases; J trimming: 7 bases; junction bases outside the gene matches: 12. Germline V lookup: CDR1 SEHNR, CDR2 FQNEAQ (reference sequence). CDR3 size: 16 residues. CDR3 residues: CASSPRGSGSRNEQFF. The CDR3 DNA follows: TGTGCCAGCAGCCCGAGAGGTAGCGGGAGTAGGAATGAGCAGTTCTTC. Full variable domain (outside the CDR3, taken from reference TRBV7-9 and TRBJ2-1): DTGVSQNPRHKITKRGQNVTFRCDPISEHNRLYWYRQTLGQGPEFLTYFQNEAQLEKSRLLSDRFSAERPKGSFSTLEIQRTEQGDSAMYLCASSPRGSGSRNEQFFGPGTRLTVL.

The chain carries TRBV10-3 and TRBJ2-3; 11 nucleotides match TRBD1. The V gene's germline CDR1 is ENHRY and CDR2 SYGVKD. CDR3 size: 15 residues. J lost 3 bases, V lost 2 bases, and 1 base had no gene match. The DNA of the CDR3 is TGTGCCATCAGTGAGGGGACAGGGGGAACAGATACGCAGTATTTT. Amino acids: CAISEGTGGTDTQYF.

This chain joins TRBV6-1 and TRBJ2-7, with 10 bases aligning to TRBD2. The CDR3 consists of 15 residues. V shed 6 bases, J shed 12 bases, and the junction held 17 bases outside the gene matches. The germline CDR1 and CDR2 sequences are MNHNS and SASEGT. The CDR3 DNA reads as TGTGCCAGCAGACAAATTGGACTAGCGGCCTACCGTCTGTACTTC. Its protein is CASRQIGLAAYRLYF.